The 22 T cell receptor beta chains below come from one sample, sequenced in a study of CD8+ T cells in alopecia areata (dated by TCRdb to 2016 to 2019). The library was built by means of the immunoSEQ multiplex PCR assay. RNA was extracted from all samples and reverse transcribed into cDNA, which served as template for TCR sequencing. TCRdb carries this immuneACCESS record with in-frame sequences only. Its versions omit some clonotypes, under half of them owing to an unresolved V gene in the studies checked, with the rest unexplained. In this sample the table shows 9,500 to 15,000 clones, roughly three fifths of which occur a single time. The top ten constitute 10% to 15% of the sample. Lesional scalp punch biopsies and peripheral blood were obtained from alopecia areata patients. The sample was skin. The receptors shown here come from a human donor with alopecia areata.

V and J are TRBV5-6 and TRBJ1-2, with TRBD1 matching over 8 bases. V was clipped by 3 bases and J by 4 bases; unmatched bases: 8. There are 15 residues in the CDR3. CDR1 is SGHDT and CDR2 is YYEEEE in the germline V gene. CDR3: CASSSVDRGGYGYTF. As DNA, the CDR3 is TGTGCCAGCAGCTCGGTTGACAGGGGCGGCTATGGCTACACCTTC.

This chain joins TRBV5-1 and TRBJ2-5, with 8 bases lining up with TRBD1. Germline loops: CDR1 SGHRS, CDR2 YFSETQ. The CDR3 contains 14 residues. V lost 0 bases, J lost 5 bases, and 3 bases stayed unmatched. CDR3 residues: CASSLAGGYETQYF. As DNA, the CDR3 is TGCGCCAGCAGCTTGGCAGGGGGCTACGAGACCCAGTACTTC.

The CDR3 DNA reads TGTGCCAGCAGCCCCAGTAGCAGTCTGGAGACCCAGTACTTC. Its translation: CASSPSSSLETQYF. The chain couples TRBV6-5 to TRBJ2-5; D is ambiguous. V gave up 6 bases and J gave up 5 bases, with 16 bases separating them. The CDR3 is 14 residues long. Germline V lookup: CDR1 MNHEY, CDR2 SVGAGI.

This clone showed up just a few times. The chain combines TRBV23-1 with TRBJ2-7; possibly TRBD1 for D (6 bases). TRBV23-1 is an ORF, with its function uncertain. V was pared by 0 bases and J by 1 base, with 19 bases between. The CDR3 loop spans 18 amino acids. CDR3 nucleotide sequence: TGCGCCAGCAGTCAATCGTGGCTCAGGGGTGAGACGTCCTACGAGCAGTACTTC. Its translation: CASSQSWLRGETSYEQYF.

This chain links TRBV30 with TRBJ2-1; TRBD2 aligns across 12 bases. J gave up 6 bases and V 5 bases, and 11 bases lay outside the gene matches. This CDR3 contains 16 residues. Per germline, CDR1 GTSNPN and CDR2 SVGIG (reference sequence). CDR3 sequence: CAWARTGTSGFNEQFF. Written as DNA, the CDR3 is TGTGCCTGGGCCCGGACCGGGACTAGCGGGTTCAATGAGCAGTTCTTC. The variable domain in full, with the rest retrieved from reference TRBV30 and TRBJ2-1, is SQTIHQWPATLVQPVGSPLSLECTVEGTSNPNLYWYRQAAGRGLQLLFYSVGIGQISSEVPQNLSASRPQDRQFILSSKKLLLSDSGFYLCAWARTGTSGFNEQFFGPGTRLTVL.

The V gene is TRBV9, the J gene TRBJ2-5, with 10 bases aligning to TRBD2. Trimming at V came to 0 bases and at J to 9 bases, leaving 8 bases not matched to a gene. Germline V gene sequence: CDR1 SGDLS, CDR2 YYNGEE. The CDR3 covers 15 residues. CDR3 coding DNA: TGTGCCAGCAGCGTAGGGCCAGCGGGAGGGCCGTCCCAGTACTTC. Protein: CASSVGPAGGPSQYF. Combining the CDR3 with reference TRBV9 and TRBJ2-5 gives the whole variable domain DSGVTQTPKHLITATGQRVTLRCSPRSGDLSVYWYQQSLDQGLQFLIQYYNGEERAKGNILERFSAQQFPDLHSELNLSSLELGDSALYFCASSVGPAGGPSQYFGPGTRLLVL.

Relative to its sample, this clone is medium-sized. DNA for the CDR3: TGTGCCAGCAGCTTAACACAGGGAGACGAGACCCAGTACTTC. Its translation is CASSLTQGDETQYF. The chain joins TRBV7-6 to TRBJ2-5; tentative D call: TRBD1 (6 bases). The V and J ends lost 2 bases and 5 bases respectively, with 12 bases between them. CDR1 is SGHVS and CDR2 is FNYEAQ in the germline V gene. CDR3 length equals 14 residues.

V usage is TRBV7-2 and J usage is TRBJ2-3; a possible D gene is TRBD1 (5 bases). Trimming took 0 bases from V and 4 from J, leaving 17 bases between them. Per germline, CDR1 SGHTA and CDR2 FQGNSA. The CDR3 is 17 amino acids. DNA of the CDR3: TGTGCCAGCAGCTTAGCGCCAGGGAAACCCCCCCCAGATACGCAGTATTTT. Its translation: CASSLAPGKPPPDTQYF.

The chain recombines TRBV7-3 with TRBJ2-3; the match to TRBD2 covers 7 bases. Unmatched junction bases numbered 5, after V lost 1 base and J lost 4 bases. Germline lookup yields CDR1 SGHTA and CDR2 FQGTGA. There are 15 residues in the CDR3. The CDR3 bases are TGTGCCAGCAGCTTAAACGGGGGGATGGCAGATACGCAGTATTTT. It encodes CASSLNGGMADTQYF.

The CDR3 DNA follows: TGTGCCAGCAGTCTCACCGGGACAGCCAATTCCGAGCAGTACTTC. Its translation is CASSLTGTANSEQYF. The chain recombines TRBV6-6 with TRBJ2-5; TRBD1 agrees at 7 bases. The J call may be faulty, since TRBJ2-7 better matches the DNA end. The CDR3 consists of 15 residues. CDR1 is MNHNY and CDR2 is SVGAGI in the germline V gene (reference sequence).

As DNA, the CDR3 is TGTGCCAGTATGGGGCTCTCCTACGAGCAGTACTTC. Amino acids: CASMGLSYEQYF. The chain is built from TRBV19 and TRBJ2-7, with a weak D call TRBD1 (5 bases). This CDR3 has 12 amino acids. Germline V gene lookup returns CDR1 LNHDA and CDR2 SQIVND (reference sequence). The germline V and J ends were trimmed by 7 bases and 0 bases, with 7 bases remaining between them.

This clone showed up just once. V usage is TRBV7-2 and J usage is TRBJ2-7; tentatively, D is TRBD1 (6 bases). The length of the CDR3 is 14 residues. The ends were cut back, 0 bases at V and 2 bases at J, with 8 bases in the middle. The V gene's germline CDR1 is SGHTA and CDR2 FQGNSA. CDR3 residues: CASSLARGTYEQYF. DNA for the CDR3: TGTGCCAGCAGCTTAGCCAGGGGCACCTACGAGCAGTACTTC.

This clone appeared a few times. The chain links TRBV28 to TRBJ2-7; TRBD2 is a possible D gene (6 bases). V was trimmed by 8 bases and J by 0 bases, leaving 14 bases between them. The CDR3 is 14 residues long. CDR1 is MDHEN and CDR2 is SYDVKM in the germline V gene. CDR3 nucleotide sequence: TGTGCCAGCGGGGTTAGCGGACACTCCTACGAGCAGTACTTC. This sequence encodes CASGVSGHSYEQYF.

The V call is TRBV7-2, the J call TRBJ2-2, with 13 bases matching TRBD2. Germline CDR1 SGHTA, CDR2 FQGNSA. The CDR3 sequence is 14 residues long. Losses at the gene ends were 8 bases for V and 7 bases for J; bases not matched to a gene: 4. In DNA form, the CDR3 reads TGTGCCAGCGGGACTAGCGGGGCTCTCGGGGAGCTGTTTTTT. It yields the protein CASGTSGALGELFF.

CDR3 in amino acids: CASSYRTDNEQFF. As DNA, the CDR3 is TGTGCCAGCAGCTACCGGACAGACAATGAGCAGTTCTTC. The chain employs TRBV28 and TRBJ2-1; perhaps TRBD1 as D (6 bases). The CDR3 spans 13 residues. V was trimmed by 6 bases and J by 5 bases, leaving 11 bases between them. CDR1 MDHEN and CDR2 SYDVKM come from the germline V gene. Full variable domain (remainder filled in from reference TRBV28 and TRBJ2-1): DVKVTQSSRYLVKRTGEKVFLECVQDMDHENMFWYRQDPGLGLRLIYFSYDVKMKEKGDIPEGYSVSREKKERFSLILESASTNQTSMYLCASSYRTDNEQFFGPGTRLTVL.

The V gene is TRBV5-4, the J gene TRBJ2-1; D remains unclear. Deletions cut 4 bases from V and 0 bases from J, with 14 bases between. Germline V gene data show CDR1 as SGHNT and CDR2 as YYREEE (reference sequence). This CDR3 has 16 amino acids. CDR3 coding DNA: TGTGCCAGCAGCCGGGCTAGAGAGGCCTCCTACAATGAGCAGTTCTTC. Its protein is CASSRAREASYNEQFF.

This chain connects TRBV5-1 to TRBJ1-2; 10 positions agree with TRBD1. J gave up 6 bases and V 4 bases, and 6 bases lay outside the gene matches. CDR1 is SGHRS, CDR2 YFSETQ, per germline. The CDR3 runs to 14 residues. The DNA of the CDR3 is TGCGCCAGCAGCCCCCGACAGGGGGCAGATGGCTACACCTTC. It encodes CASSPRQGADGYTF.

In this sample, this clone is medium-sized. V is TRBV7-9 and J is TRBJ2-1, with D perhaps matching TRBD1 or TRBD2 (6 bases each). The CDR3 totals 15 residues. Per germline, CDR1 SEHNR and CDR2 FQNEAQ (reference sequence). The ends were cut back, 8 bases at V and 7 bases at J, with 21 bases in the middle. The CDR3 DNA reads TGTGCCAGCGGCTCTCCGGAAGGGGGGCCGAATGAGCAGTTCTTC. This encodes CASGSPEGGPNEQFF.

The sample holds a few counts of this clone. The chain has TRBV5-6 and TRBJ1-2; the D is unclear. CDR1 is SGHDT and CDR2 is YYEEEE in the germline V gene. CDR3 length: 11 amino acids. Trimming shortened V by 3 bases and J by 10 bases, and 10 bases separated the two germline ends. As DNA, the CDR3 is TGTGCCAGCAGCTACAACATCGTCTACACCTTC. Residues: CASSYNIVYTF.

The rearrangement uses TRBV18 and TRBJ2-7; D call uncertain. Germline V gene lookup returns CDR1 KGHSH and CDR2 LQKENI. This CDR3 comprises 15 residues. Trimming shortened V by 5 bases and J by 2 bases, and 16 bases separated the two germline ends. The chain's CDR3 is CASSELFSPTYEQYF. The DNA of the CDR3 is TGTGCCAGCTCAGAGCTTTTCTCCCCAACCTACGAGCAGTACTTC.

The rearrangement uses TRBV5-1 and TRBJ2-2; no clear D. Trimming took 5 bases from V and 6 from J, leaving 11 bases between them. The CDR3 runs 13 residues. Germline lookup yields CDR1 SGHRS and CDR2 YFSETQ. CDR3 sequence (DNA): TGCGCCAGCAGTACATCTCCCTCCGGGGAGCTGTTTTTT. Translation: CASSTSPSGELFF.

With regard to this clone: This same CDR3 is encoded by further DNA sequences in the sample. The chain uses TRBV27 and TRBJ2-1; TRBD2 matches 11 bases. Germline lookup yields CDR1 MNHEY and CDR2 SMNVEV (reference sequence). With V trimmed by 5 bases and J by 3 bases, 6 bases remained unmatched. This CDR3 has 16 amino acids. The CDR3 coding sequence is TGTGCCAGCAGTCGTCGTAGCGGGGGGGACTACAATGAGCAGTTCTTC. It yields the protein CASSRRSGGDYNEQFF.